This T cell receptor (beta chain) is from a study of CD8+ T cells in alopecia areata. Study context: Treatment with tofacitinib (6 to 18 months) was followed by 6 months off drug.

The authors extracted RNA and reverse transcribed it into cDNA as the sequencing template. TCRdb's copy holds only in-frame clones and misses some; the assay was immunoSEQ multiplex PCR. Counted here are some 100,000 clones, 58% occurring once; the ten biggest clones make up approximately 29%. A remark on this clone: The antigen is not known.

Findings and caveats of the study: Clonality was higher in lesional than normal scalp, especially in alopecia totalis/universalis. Scalp clonality, together with expanded CD8+ clones among the top 100, fell significantly with tofacitinib.

The CDR3 is 14 amino acids. Germline CDR1 is GTSNPN and CDR2 is SVGIG (reference sequence). With 6 bases clipped from V and 8 bases from J, the junction kept 9 bases outside the gene matches. Documented treatment: oral pan-JAK inhibitor, 5-10 mg twice daily. V usage is TRBV30 and J usage is TRBJ2-1; 11 bases fit TRBD2. Source: CD8+ T cells sorted from blood, taken at week 4, from a patient treated with tofacitinib. The receptor comes from a human donor with alopecia areata. This CDR3 reads CACSSLAGGDEQFF. For the CDR3, the DNA is TGTGCCTGCTCCTCCCTAGCGGGGGGTGATGAGCAGTTCTTC.